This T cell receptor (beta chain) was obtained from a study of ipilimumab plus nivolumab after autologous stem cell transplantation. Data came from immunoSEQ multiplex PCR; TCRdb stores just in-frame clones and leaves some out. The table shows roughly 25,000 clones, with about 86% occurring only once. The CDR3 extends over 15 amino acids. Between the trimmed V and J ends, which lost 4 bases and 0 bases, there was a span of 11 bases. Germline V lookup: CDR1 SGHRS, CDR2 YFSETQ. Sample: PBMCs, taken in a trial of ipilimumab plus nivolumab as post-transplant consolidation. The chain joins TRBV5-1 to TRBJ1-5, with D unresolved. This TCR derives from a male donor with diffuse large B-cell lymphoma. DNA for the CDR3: TGCGCCAGCAGCGTGGACGGGAATAGCAATCAGCCCCAGCATTTT. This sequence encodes CASSVDGNSNQPQHF.